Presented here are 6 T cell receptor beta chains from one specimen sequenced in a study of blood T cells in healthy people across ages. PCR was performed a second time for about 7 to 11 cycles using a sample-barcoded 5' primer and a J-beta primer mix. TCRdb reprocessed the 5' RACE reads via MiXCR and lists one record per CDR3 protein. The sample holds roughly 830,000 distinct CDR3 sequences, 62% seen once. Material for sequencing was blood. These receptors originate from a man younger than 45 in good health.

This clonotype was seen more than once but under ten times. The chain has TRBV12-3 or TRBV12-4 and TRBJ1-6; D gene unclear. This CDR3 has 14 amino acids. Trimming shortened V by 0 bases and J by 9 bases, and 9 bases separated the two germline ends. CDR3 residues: CASSLARGFSPLHF. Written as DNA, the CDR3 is TGTGCCAGCAGTTTAGCACGGGGTTTTTCACCCCTCCACTTT.

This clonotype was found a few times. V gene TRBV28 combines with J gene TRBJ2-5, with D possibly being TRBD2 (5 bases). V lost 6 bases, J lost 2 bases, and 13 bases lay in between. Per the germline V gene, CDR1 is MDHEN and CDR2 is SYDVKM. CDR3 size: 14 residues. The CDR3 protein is CASRSGITQETQYF. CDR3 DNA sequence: TGTGCCAGCAGGTCCGGGATCACTCAAGAGACCCAGTACTTC.

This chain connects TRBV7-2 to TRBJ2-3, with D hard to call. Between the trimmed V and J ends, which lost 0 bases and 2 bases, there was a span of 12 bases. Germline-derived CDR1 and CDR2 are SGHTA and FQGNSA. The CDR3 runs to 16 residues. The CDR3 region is CASSLAGGRNTDTQYF. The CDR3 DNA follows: TGTGCCAGCAGCTTAGCAGGTGGGCGGAACACAGATACGCAGTATTTT.

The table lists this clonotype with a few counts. CDR3 loop: CARNREGRQETQYF. The CDR3 bases are TGTGCCAGAAACAGGGAGGGTAGGCAAGAGACCCAGTACTTC. The rearrangement links TRBV25-1 to TRBJ2-5, with D maybe TRBD2 (7 bases). The V and J ends lost 9 bases and 2 bases respectively, with 16 bases between them. CDR1 is MGHDK and CDR2 is SYGVNS in the germline V gene. The CDR3 consists of 14 residues. Based on the CDR3 plus reference TRBV25-1 and TRBJ2-5, the full variable domain is EADIYQTPRYLVIGTGKKITLECSQTMGHDKMYWYQQDPGMELHLIHYSYGVNSTEKGDLSSESTVSRIRTEHFPLTLESARPSHTSQYLCARNREGRQETQYFGPGTRLLVL.

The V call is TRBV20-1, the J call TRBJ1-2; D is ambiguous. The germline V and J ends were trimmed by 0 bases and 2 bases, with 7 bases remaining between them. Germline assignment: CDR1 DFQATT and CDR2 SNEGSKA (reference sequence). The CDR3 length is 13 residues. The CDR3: CSARDGRNYGYTF. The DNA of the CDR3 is TGCAGTGCTAGAGATGGGCGGAACTATGGCTACACCTTC.

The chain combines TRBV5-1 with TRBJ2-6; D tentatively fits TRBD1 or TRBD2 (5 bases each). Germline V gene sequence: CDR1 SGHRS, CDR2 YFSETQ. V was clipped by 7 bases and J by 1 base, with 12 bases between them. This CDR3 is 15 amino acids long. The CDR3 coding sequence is TGCGCCAGCTCCTGGGGGAAGTCTGGGGCCAACGTCCTGACTTTC. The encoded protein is CASSWGKSGANVLTF.